This T cell receptor (beta chain) comes out of a study of identical twins. CDR1 and CDR2 (germline): LNHNV, YYDKDF (reference sequence). After removal of 4 bases from V and 7 bases from J, the junction contained 3 bases not matched to a gene. This CDR3 has 13 amino acids. TCRdb fed the 5' RACE reads into MiXCR, producing one record per CDR3 protein. The sample shows under 1 million distinct CDR3 sequences, about 12% of them seen only once. In this sample, this clonotype turned up many times. These data were also filed under a second study, of yellow fever vaccine responses in identical twins.

The sequence derives from a woman aged 18-29 years in good health. Sequencing used PBMCs. This rearrangement joins TRBV15 to TRBJ1-5, with 8 bases fitting TRBD1. CDR3 amino acids: CATSTTGGQPQHF. The DNA for the CDR3 is TGTGCCACCAGCACTACAGGGGGACAGCCCCAGCATTTT.